This TCR beta chain was profiled in a study of cytomegalovirus exposure and HLA in healthy donors. PCR used 60 Vbeta primers and 13 Jbeta primers. Produced via immunoSEQ multiplex PCR; TCRdb's table is partial and in-frame only. The sample records 90,000 to 120,000 clones, 10% being singletons. As regards this clone: Its antigen is unidentified.

The V and J ends lost 7 bases and 7 bases, in that order; junction bases with no gene match: 4. This CDR3 spans 12 amino acids. Germline CDR1 is LNHDA and CDR2 is SQIVND (reference sequence). Findings of the study overall: Later analysis identified about 18,000 TCR beta sequences associated with HLA alleles, using a false discovery rate threshold of 0.05. Several of the most significant clusters appeared, in a later analysis, to be linked to common viral pathogens.

The receptor comes from a man between 35 and 55 years old in good health and CMV-seropositive. Sequenced: PBMCs. The rearrangement links TRBV19 to TRBJ2-1; 7 bases are shared with TRBD2. Here the CDR3 DNA reads TGTGCCAGTAAGGGGACTATAAATGAGCAGTTCTTC. The encoded protein is CASKGTINEQFF. Combining the CDR3 with reference TRBV19 and TRBJ2-1 gives the whole variable domain DGGITQSPKYLFRKEGQNVTLSCEQNLNHDAMYWYRQDPGQGLRLIYYSQIVNDFQKGDIAEGYSVSREKKESFPLTVTSAQKNPTAFYLCASKGTINEQFFGPGTRLTVL.